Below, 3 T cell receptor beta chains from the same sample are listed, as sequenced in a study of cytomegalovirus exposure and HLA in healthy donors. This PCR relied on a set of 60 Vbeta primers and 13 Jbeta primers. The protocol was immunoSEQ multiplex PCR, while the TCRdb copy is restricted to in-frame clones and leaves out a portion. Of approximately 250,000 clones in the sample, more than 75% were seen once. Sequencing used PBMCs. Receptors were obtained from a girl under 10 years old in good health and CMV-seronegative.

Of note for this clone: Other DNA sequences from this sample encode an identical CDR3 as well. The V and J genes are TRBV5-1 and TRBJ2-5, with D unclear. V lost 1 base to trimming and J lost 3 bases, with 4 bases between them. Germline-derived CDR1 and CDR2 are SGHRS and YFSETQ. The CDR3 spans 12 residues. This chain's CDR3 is CASSLPEETQYF. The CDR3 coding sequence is TGCGCCAGCAGCTTGCCAGAAGAGACCCAGTACTTC.

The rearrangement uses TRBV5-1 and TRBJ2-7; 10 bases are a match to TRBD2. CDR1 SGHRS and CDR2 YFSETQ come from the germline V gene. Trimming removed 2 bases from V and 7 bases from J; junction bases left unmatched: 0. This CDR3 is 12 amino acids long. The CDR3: CASSLLAGEQYF. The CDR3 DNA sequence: TGCGCCAGCAGCTTACTAGCGGGGGAGCAGTACTTC.

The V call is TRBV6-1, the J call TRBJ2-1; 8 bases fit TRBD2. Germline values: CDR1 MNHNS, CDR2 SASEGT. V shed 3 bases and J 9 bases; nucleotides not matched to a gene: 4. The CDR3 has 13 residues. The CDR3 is CASSETSAVEQFF. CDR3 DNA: TGTGCCAGCAGTGAGACTAGCGCAGTTGAGCAGTTCTTC.